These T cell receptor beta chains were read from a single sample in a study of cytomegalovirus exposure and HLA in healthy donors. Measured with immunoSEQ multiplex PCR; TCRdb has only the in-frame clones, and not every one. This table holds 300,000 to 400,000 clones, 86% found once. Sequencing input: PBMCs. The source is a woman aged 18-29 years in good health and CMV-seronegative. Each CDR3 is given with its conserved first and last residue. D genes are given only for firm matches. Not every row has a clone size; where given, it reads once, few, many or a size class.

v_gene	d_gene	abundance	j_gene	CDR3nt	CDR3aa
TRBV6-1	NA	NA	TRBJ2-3	TGTGCCAGCAGTGAAGCGCTTTCTACCGTAGATACGCAGTATTTT	CASSEALSTVDTQYF
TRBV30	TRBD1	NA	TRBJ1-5	TGTGCCTGGTCAGGGGGCCGGGGCAATCAGCCCCAGCATTTT	CAWSGGRGNQPQHF
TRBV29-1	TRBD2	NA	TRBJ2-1	TGCAGCGTCCGGACTAGCGCCCTATCGGAGCAGTTCTTC	CSVRTSALSEQFF
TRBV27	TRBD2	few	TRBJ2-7	TGTGCCAGCACCTCGACTAGCGGGGGCTTCTACGAGCAGTACTTC	CASTSTSGGFYEQYF
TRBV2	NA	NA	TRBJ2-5	TGTGCCAGCAGTGAGTGGGCTAGCGTCGGGACCCAGTACTTC	CASSEWASVGTQYF
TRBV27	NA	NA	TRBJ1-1	TGTGCCAGCAGTTTCCTCCGGGAGGGGTACACTGAAGCTTTCTTT	CASSFLREGYTEAFF
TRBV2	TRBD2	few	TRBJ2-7	TGTGCCAGCACTCGACTAGCGGGAGTGTCCGAGCAGTACTTC	CASTRLAGVSEQYF
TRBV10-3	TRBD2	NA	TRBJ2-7	TGTGCCATCAGTGAGGGAGAGCGGGAGCTTTCCTACGAGCAGTACTTC	CAISEGERELSYEQYF
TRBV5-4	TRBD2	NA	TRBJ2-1	TGTGCCAGCAGCCTTCAAACACTAGCGGGGGGTAGCTCCTACAATGAGCAGTTCTTC	CASSLQTLAGGSSYNEQFF
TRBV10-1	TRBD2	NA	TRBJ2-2	TGCGCCAGCAGTGATGCTGCGGGGGGTTCCGGGGAGCTGTTTTTT	CASSDAAGGSGELFF
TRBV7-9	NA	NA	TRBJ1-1	TGTGCCAGCAGCTCTGGCGACAGCCGGGTGCCTGAAGCTTTCTTT	CASSSGDSRVPEAFF
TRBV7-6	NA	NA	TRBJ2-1	TGTGCCAGCAGCTTATATAGTTCGGGGAATGAGCAGTTCTTC	CASSLYSSGNEQFF
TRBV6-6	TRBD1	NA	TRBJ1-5	TGTGCCAGCAGTTGGGGGACAGTGGGAAATCAGCCCCAGCATTTT	CASSWGTVGNQPQHF
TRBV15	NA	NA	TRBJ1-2	TGTGCCACCAGCATCTCCCGGGACACCCACTATGGCTACACCTTC	CATSISRDTHYGYTF
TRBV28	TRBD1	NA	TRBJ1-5	TGTGCCAGCAGTTCTATTATCATTGAGACAGGGTTTAGCAATCAGCCCCAGCATTTT	CASSSIIIETGFSNQPQHF
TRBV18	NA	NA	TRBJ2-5	TGTGCCAGCTCACCTCGAGACTCTCAAGAGACCCAGTACTTC	CASSPRDSQETQYF
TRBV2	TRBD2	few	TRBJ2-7	TGTGCCAGCAGTAGGAGCGGGGGTGGCGAGCAGTACTTC	CASSRSGGGEQYF
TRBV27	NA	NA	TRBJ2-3	TGTGCCAGCAGTTTAGCGAAAGTGGGGAGGGGGTTTCAAGATACGCAGTATTTT	CASSLAKVGRGFQDTQYF
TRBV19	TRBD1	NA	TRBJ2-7	TGTGCCAGTAGTATGAGCGAGGGGGCGCGGGACGAGCAGTACTTC	CASSMSEGARDEQYF
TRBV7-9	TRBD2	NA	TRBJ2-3	TGTGCCAGCAGCGGGACAGCGGGAGGAGACACAGATACGCAGTATTTT	CASSGTAGGDTDTQYF
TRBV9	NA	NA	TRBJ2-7	TGTGCCAGCAGCGTAGGTCCAGAGTCGGGCGAGCAGTACTTC	CASSVGPESGEQYF
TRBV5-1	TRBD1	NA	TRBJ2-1	TGCGCCAGCAGCTTGGGGGCCCAGGGGGCTAGCTCCTACAATGAGCAGTTCTTC	CASSLGAQGASSYNEQFF
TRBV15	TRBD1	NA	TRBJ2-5	TGTGCCACCAGCAGAGCGCAGGGGGCAGGGGAGACCCAGTACTTC	CATSRAQGAGETQYF
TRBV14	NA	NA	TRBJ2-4	TGTGCCAGCAGTCGACTCGGAAACATTCAGTACTTC	CASSRLGNIQYF
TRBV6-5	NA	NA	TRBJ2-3	TGTGCCAGCAGTTTAACGATCTACGGTACGCAGTATTTT	CASSLTIYGTQYF
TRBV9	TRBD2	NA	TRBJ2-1	TGTGCCAGCAGCGTAGGGGGACTAGCGGTGGAGGATGAGCAGTTCTTC	CASSVGGLAVEDEQFF
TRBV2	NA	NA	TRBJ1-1	TGTGCCAGCAGAGGCGCGAGGAATTCTGAAGCTTTCTTT	CASRGARNSEAFF
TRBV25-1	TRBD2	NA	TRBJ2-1	TGTGCCAGCAGTGAATTAGGGTACGGACTAGCGGGAAATAATGAGCAGTTCTTC	CASSELGYGLAGNNEQFF
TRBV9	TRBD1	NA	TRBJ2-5	TGTGCCAGCAGCTCGGGACAGTCCCAAGAGACCCAGTACTTC	CASSSGQSQETQYF
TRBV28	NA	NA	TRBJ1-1	TGTGCCAGCAGTTTATCGTACTCGTCGGACACTGAAGCTTTCTTT	CASSLSYSSDTEAFF
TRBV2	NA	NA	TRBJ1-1	TGTGCCAGCAGACTCGGGAACACTGAAGCTTTCTTT	CASRLGNTEAFF
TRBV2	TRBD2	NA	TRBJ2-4	TGTGCCAGCAGGGCAGCGGGGGGGCTGGCCAAAAACATTCAGTACTTC	CASRAAGGLAKNIQYF
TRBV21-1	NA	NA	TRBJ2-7	TGTGGCCTAAGGTTAGGACAATTACACGAGCAGTACTTC	CGLRLGQLHEQYF
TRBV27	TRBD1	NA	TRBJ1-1	TGTGCCAGCAGTTTAAGGACAGGGCACACTGAAGCTTTCTTT	CASSLRTGHTEAFF
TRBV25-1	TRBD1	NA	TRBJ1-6	TGTGCCAGCAGTGAAAGGACAGGTAGCTCCTATAATTCACCCCTCCACTTT	CASSERTGSSYNSPLHF
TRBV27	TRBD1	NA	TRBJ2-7	TGTGCCAGCAGTCTGGACAGGGGGCAACACGAGCAGTACTTC	CASSLDRGQHEQYF
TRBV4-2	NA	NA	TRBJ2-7	TGTGCCAGCAGCCAACTCGGGCTGACAGGTTATTACGAGCAGTACTTC	CASSQLGLTGYYEQYF
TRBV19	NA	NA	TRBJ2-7	TGTGCCAGTAGTATTTCATGGACAGCGAACTACGAGCAGTACTTC	CASSISWTANYEQYF
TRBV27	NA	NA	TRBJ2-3	TGTGCCAGCAGTTCCCCCCTGGGCAGCACAGATACGCAGTATTTT	CASSSPLGSTDTQYF
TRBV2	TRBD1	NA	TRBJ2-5	TGTGCCAGCAGTGTCGGACAGGTCTATCAAGAGACCCAGTACTTC	CASSVGQVYQETQYF
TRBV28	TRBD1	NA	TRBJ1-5	TGTGCCAGCAGCGCTATAGGGCAGGGGGCCTATCAGCCCCAGCATTTT	CASSAIGQGAYQPQHF
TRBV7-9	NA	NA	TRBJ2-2	TGTGCCAGCAGCTTGTCCCAGGGCGAAACCGGGGAGCTGTTTTTT	CASSLSQGETGELFF
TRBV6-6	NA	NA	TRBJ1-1	TGTGCCAGCAGCCTAGGACAGGAAGCTTTCTTT	CASSLGQEAFF
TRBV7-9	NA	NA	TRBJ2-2	TGTGCCTGCACCCAGGGGGGCGTTAATCGGGAGCTGTTTTTT	CACTQGGVNRELFF
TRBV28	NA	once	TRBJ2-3	TGTGCCAGCAGTTTGGTGCGGGACACAGATACGCAGTATTTT	CASSLVRDTDTQYF
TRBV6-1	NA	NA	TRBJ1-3	TGTGCCAGCAGTGAACACAGCTCCTCTGGAAACACCATATATTTT	CASSEHSSSGNTIYF
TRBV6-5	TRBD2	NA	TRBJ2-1	TGTGCCAGCCGGGGCCTAGCGGGAGTAAATGAGCAGTTCTTC	CASRGLAGVNEQFF
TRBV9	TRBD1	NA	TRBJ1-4	TGTGCCAGCAGCGTAGAGGGGACAGGGCGCGAAAAACTGTTTTTT	CASSVEGTGREKLFF
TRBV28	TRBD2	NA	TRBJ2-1	TGTGCCAGCAGCCAGGGGACTAGCGGGAGCGATGAGCAGTTCTTC	CASSQGTSGSDEQFF
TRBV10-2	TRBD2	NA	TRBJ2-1	TGCGCCAGCAGCGGGGCTAGCGGGAGAGGTGAGCAGTTCTTC	CASSGASGRGEQFF
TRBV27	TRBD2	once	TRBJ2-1	TGTGCCAGCAGTGCGGCGGGGGGGAGCCTTGAGCAGTTCTTC	CASSAAGGSLEQFF
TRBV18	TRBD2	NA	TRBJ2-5	TGTGCCAGCTCACTGGTAGCGGGAGTCGGGGAGACCCAGTACTTC	CASSLVAGVGETQYF